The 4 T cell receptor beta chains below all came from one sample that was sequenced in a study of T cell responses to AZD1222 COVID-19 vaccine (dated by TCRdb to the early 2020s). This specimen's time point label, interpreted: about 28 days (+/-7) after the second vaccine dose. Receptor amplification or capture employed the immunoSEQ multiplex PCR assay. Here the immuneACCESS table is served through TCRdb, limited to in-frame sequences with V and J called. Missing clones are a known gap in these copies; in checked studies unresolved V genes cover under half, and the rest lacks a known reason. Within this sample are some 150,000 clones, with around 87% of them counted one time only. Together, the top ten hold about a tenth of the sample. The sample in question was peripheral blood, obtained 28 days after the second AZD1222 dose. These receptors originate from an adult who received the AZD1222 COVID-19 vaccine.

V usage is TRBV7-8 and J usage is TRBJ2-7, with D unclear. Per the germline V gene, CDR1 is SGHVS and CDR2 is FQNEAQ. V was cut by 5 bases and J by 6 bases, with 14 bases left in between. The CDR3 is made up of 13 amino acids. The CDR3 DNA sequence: TGTGCCAGCAGCCCGTCAAGGCCGAGCGAGCAGTACTTC. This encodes CASSPSRPSEQYF.

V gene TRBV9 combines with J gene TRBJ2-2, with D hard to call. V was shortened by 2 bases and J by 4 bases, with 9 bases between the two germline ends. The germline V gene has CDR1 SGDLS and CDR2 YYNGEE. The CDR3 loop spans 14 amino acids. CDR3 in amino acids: CASSVHVRTGELFF. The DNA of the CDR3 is TGTGCCAGCAGCGTCCATGTTCGCACCGGGGAGCTGTTTTTT.

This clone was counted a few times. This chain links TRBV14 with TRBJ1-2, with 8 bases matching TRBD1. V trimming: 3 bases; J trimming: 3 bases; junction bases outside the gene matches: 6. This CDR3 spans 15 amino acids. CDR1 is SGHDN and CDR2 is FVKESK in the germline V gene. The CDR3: CASSHLQGQDYGYTF. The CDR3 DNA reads TGTGCCAGCAGCCATCTACAGGGACAGGACTATGGCTACACCTTC.

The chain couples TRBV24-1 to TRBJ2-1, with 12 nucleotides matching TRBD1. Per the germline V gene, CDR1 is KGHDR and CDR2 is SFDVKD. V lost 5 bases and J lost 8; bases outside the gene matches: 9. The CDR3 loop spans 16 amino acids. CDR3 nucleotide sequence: TGTGCCACCAGTGCTTTCTCGGGGACAGGGGGCGATGAGCAGTTCTTC. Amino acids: CATSAFSGTGGDEQFF.